Listed below are T cell receptor beta chains from one sample, sequenced in a study of immune evolution from preneoplasia to lung adenocarcinoma. Sequenced by immunoSEQ multiplex PCR; TCRdb stores in-frame clones only, minus some. The table has about 14,000 clones, approximately 80% seen once; the top ten hold approximately 4.5%. The sequencing sample was made of FFPE minimally invasive lung adenocarcinoma tissue. The receptors come from a person aged 70 to 85 with lung adenocarcinoma. Both conserved end residues are part of each CDR3. D genes are given only for firm matches. Clone sizes are given selectively: once, few, many, or a class where the clone is expanded.

v_gene	abundance	j_gene	d_gene	CDR3nt	CDR3aa
TRBV4-2	few	TRBJ2-7	NA	TGTGCCAGCAGCCAAGTTAGGGCAACCTACGAGCAGTACTTC	CASSQVRATYEQYF
TRBV2	once	TRBJ2-1	NA	TGTGCCAGCAGTGTCGGGGCGTACAATGAGCAGTTCTTC	CASSVGAYNEQFF
TRBV2	NA	TRBJ2-7	TRBD1	TGTGCCAGCAGTGGAACAGGGGGTGGGTACTTC	CASSGTGGGYF
TRBV6-6	NA	TRBJ1-4	TRBD1	TGTGCCAGCAGTCCGGGACAGGCTTTGGAAAAACTGTTTTTT	CASSPGQALEKLFF
TRBV30	NA	TRBJ2-5	NA	TGTGCCTGTACAGGGCAAGAGACCCAGTACTTC	CACTGQETQYF
TRBV19	NA	TRBJ1-2	NA	TGTGCCAGCGACAACCTTAAACACTATGGCTACACCTTC	CASDNLKHYGYTF
TRBV19	NA	TRBJ1-6	TRBD1	TGTGCCACCGAACAGACAGGGGGGTCACCCCTCCACTTT	CATEQTGGSPLHF
TRBV7-9	NA	TRBJ1-3	NA	TGTGCCAGCAGCCCAGACGGACACTCTGGAAACACCATATATTTT	CASSPDGHSGNTIYF
TRBV6-5	NA	TRBJ1-1	NA	TGTGCCAGCAGAAGACGCGAGACAGGAAACACTGAAGCTTTCTTT	CASRRRETGNTEAFF
TRBV21-1	NA	TRBJ2-7	NA	TGTGCCAGCAGCAAAGTTGGGTCCTACGAGCAGTACTTC	CASSKVGSYEQYF
TRBV28	NA	TRBJ2-1	TRBD2	TGTGCCAGCAGTAAGGGACTAGGACGTATGGATGAGCAGTTCTTC	CASSKGLGRMDEQFF
TRBV27	NA	TRBJ2-7	NA	TGTGCCAGCAGTTTATCGGGACAAACCTACGAGCAGTACTTC	CASSLSGQTYEQYF
TRBV6-1	NA	TRBJ1-5	TRBD1	TGTGCCAGCAGTTATACAGGGGGCGGTCAGCCCCAGCATTTT	CASSYTGGGQPQHF
TRBV28	once	TRBJ2-1	NA	TGTGCCAGCAGTGGTACCGGGAGCTCCTACAATGAGCAGTTCTTC	CASSGTGSSYNEQFF
TRBV11-3	NA	TRBJ2-2	NA	TGTGCCAGCCAAGCCAAGGCAGGAAGCACCGGGGAGCTGTTTTTT	CASQAKAGSTGELFF
TRBV19	NA	TRBJ1-1	NA	TGTGCCAGTAGTATCGGTGGACAGAACACTGAAGCTTTCTTT	CASSIGGQNTEAFF
TRBV5-6	NA	TRBJ1-1	NA	TGTGCCAGCAGCTTATGGAACACTGAAGCTTTCTTT	CASSLWNTEAFF
TRBV2	NA	TRBJ2-6	NA	TGTGCCAGCAGTGAAGCGCTTCAGGGGATCTCTGGGGCCAACGTCCTGACTTTC	CASSEALQGISGANVLTF
TRBV19	few	TRBJ1-5	TRBD1	TGTGCCAGTATTCGGACAGGGGAGGGCAATCAGCCCCAGCATTTT	CASIRTGEGNQPQHF
TRBV13	NA	TRBJ1-6	NA	TGTGCCAGCAGCTTATCAGGAGGAGGTAATTCACCCCTCCACTTT	CASSLSGGGNSPLHF
TRBV9	once	TRBJ1-5	NA	TGTGCCAGCAGCGGGGGCAACTGGAACCAGCCCCAGCATTTT	CASSGGNWNQPQHF
TRBV7-9	NA	TRBJ2-3	NA	TGTGCCAGCAGCTTGCGCACAGATACGCAGTATTTT	CASSLRTDTQYF
TRBV30	NA	TRBJ2-7	NA	TGTGCCTGGAGGGGCGAGCAACTCTACGAGCAGTACTTC	CAWRGEQLYEQYF
TRBV19	NA	TRBJ1-1	NA	TGTGCCAGTAGCCTGGAGTCTGAAGCTTTCTTT	CASSLESEAFF
TRBV21-1	once	TRBJ1-5	NA	TGTGCCAGCAGCCCACCGAGCCCCGGCATGGCTATCTGTCAGCCCCAGCATTTT	CASSPPSPGMAICQPQHF
TRBV28	NA	TRBJ1-1	NA	TGTGCCAGCACCCCTCCCGGGACACCAAACACTGAAGCTTTCTTT	CASTPPGTPNTEAFF
TRBV30	NA	TRBJ1-6	TRBD1	TGTGCCTGGAGTGTAGGACAGGGGGGTTCACCCCTCCACTTT	CAWSVGQGGSPLHF
TRBV6-5	NA	TRBJ2-7	NA	TGTGCCAGCAGTTCGGTATCCTACGAGCAGTACTTC	CASSSVSYEQYF
TRBV11-2	once	TRBJ2-1	TRBD2	TGTGCCAGCAGCTTAGTCTTTGAGACTAGCGGGAGGGCCCTCAATGAGCAGTTCTTC	CASSLVFETSGRALNEQFF
TRBV27	few	TRBJ1-5	TRBD1	TGTGCCAGCAGTCCAACAGGGGGGAATCAGCCCCAGCATTTT	CASSPTGGNQPQHF
TRBV5-4	NA	TRBJ2-3	TRBD2	TGTGCCAGCAGTAAGGAAGCGGGAGTCCGCACAGATACGCAGTATTTT	CASSKEAGVRTDTQYF
TRBV11-2	NA	TRBJ1-2	NA	TGTGCCAGCAGCTCAAGCTCGACAGGCTATGGCTACACCTTC	CASSSSSTGYGYTF
TRBV6-4	NA	TRBJ2-7	TRBD1	TGTGCCAGCAATCGACAGGGATCTGGCGAGCAGTACTTC	CASNRQGSGEQYF
TRBV10-2	NA	TRBJ1-5	NA	TGCGCCAGCAGTGAGAGTTCTCTAGGTCAGCCCCAGCATTTT	CASSESSLGQPQHF
TRBV9	NA	TRBJ2-7	NA	TGTGCCAGCAGCGTAGCCCCCACAGGCGAGCAGTACTTC	CASSVAPTGEQYF
TRBV5-6	once	TRBJ1-3	NA	TGTGCCAGCAGCGCGGGAGCTGGGAACACCATATATTTT	CASSAGAGNTIYF
TRBV5-4	NA	TRBJ2-5	NA	TGTGCCAGCAGCGTCCGCCAGCCGGGAGAAGGGGAGACCCAGTACTTC	CASSVRQPGEGETQYF
TRBV11-3	NA	TRBJ2-7	NA	TGTGCCAGCAGCTCCTTTACGGGTTCGTACGAGCAGTACTTC	CASSSFTGSYEQYF
TRBV28	NA	TRBJ2-7	NA	TGTGCCAGCAGTACCCCGGACGGGAAAGTAACCTACGAGCAGTACTTC	CASSTPDGKVTYEQYF
TRBV5-4	NA	TRBJ2-1	TRBD1	TGTGCCAGCAGCTTGGGACAGGGGGCGGGCTACAATGAGCAGTTCTTC	CASSLGQGAGYNEQFF
TRBV2	medium-sized	TRBJ1-2	TRBD1	TGTGCCAGCAGGGCCGACAGGGGGGGCTATGGCTACACCTTC	CASRADRGGYGYTF
TRBV11-2	few	TRBJ2-5	NA	TGTGCCAGCAGCCAATACCCGGACAGAGTCATTTTTGGGACCCAGTACTTC	CASSQYPDRVIFGTQYF
TRBV6-4	NA	TRBJ1-2	TRBD1	TGTGCCAGCAGACCCGGGACAGTTGGTGGCTACACCTTC	CASRPGTVGGYTF
TRBV6-1	NA	TRBJ1-5	TRBD1	TGTGCCAGCAGTGAAACGACAGGGCTTCAGCCCCAGCATTTT	CASSETTGLQPQHF
TRBV11-2	NA	TRBJ2-7	TRBD1	TGTGCCAGCAGCTTGTCAACAGGGGGCTCCTACGAGCAGTACTTC	CASSLSTGGSYEQYF
TRBV7-2	NA	TRBJ2-7	NA	TGTGCCAGCAGCTCCCACCGGGCCGTAGGCGAGCAGTACTTC	CASSSHRAVGEQYF
TRBV2	NA	TRBJ2-7	NA	TGTGCCAGCAAGGAGGGGCTGTTAGACGAGCAGTACTTC	CASKEGLLDEQYF
TRBV20-1	once	TRBJ2-7	NA	TGCAGTGCCCCCGCGAACTACGAGCAGTACTTC	CSAPANYEQYF
TRBV6-4	NA	TRBJ1-5	NA	TGTGCCAGCAGCCCGGACGGTAGCAATCAGCCCCAGCATTTT	CASSPDGSNQPQHF
TRBV19	few	TRBJ1-5	NA	TGTGCCAGTGCCAGGGGAAGGAATCAGCCCCAGCATTTT	CASARGRNQPQHF
TRBV28	NA	TRBJ2-1	NA	TGTGCCAGCGGGGGACAACCCTACAATGAGCAGTTCTTC	CASGGQPYNEQFF
TRBV30	NA	TRBJ1-4	NA	TGTGCCTGGAGCCGGACAGCAAATGAAAAACTGTTTTTT	CAWSRTANEKLFF
TRBV5-1	NA	TRBJ1-1	NA	TGCGCCAGCAGCGCAGGAGGCAACACTGAAGCTTTCTTT	CASSAGGNTEAFF
TRBV13	NA	TRBJ2-7	NA	TGTGCCAGCAGTGATGACGGGACACGGGTTATCTTC	CASSDDGTRVIF
TRBV6-6	NA	TRBJ2-4	NA	TGTGCCAGCAGTGGAAAGGGAGTCGCCAAAAACATTCAGTACTTC	CASSGKGVAKNIQYF
TRBV30	few	TRBJ1-4	TRBD1	TGTGCCTGGAATCCACAGGGGGCTATTAATGAAAAACTGTTTTTT	CAWNPQGAINEKLFF
TRBV19	NA	TRBJ2-5	NA	TGTGCCAGTAGTACGGGTCCTGCGGAGACCCAGTACTTC	CASSTGPAETQYF
TRBV9	NA	TRBJ2-1	NA	TGTGCCAGCAGCGAGACAGGGTGGGGGGTTATGTTCTTC	CASSETGWGVMFF